A single sample gave rise to the 23 T cell receptor beta chains below, sequenced in a study of blood T cell repertoires in COVID-19. Sequencing was performed with immunoSEQ multiplex PCR; in TCRdb, only in-frame clones are kept and a portion is missing. The sample includes roughly 130,000 clones, under 85% of them seen just once. The sample consisted of peripheral blood. The receptors here all came from a woman aged 55-75 years with acute or convalescent COVID-19.

The chain links TRBV30 to TRBJ1-2, with a tentative D call TRBD1 (6 bases). The germline V gene encodes CDR1 GTSNPN and CDR2 SVGIG (reference sequence). The V gene lost 2 bases and the J gene lost 8 bases, with 15 bases spanning the gap. The CDR3 is made up of 13 amino acids. The CDR3 DNA sequence: TGTGCCTGGAGTCTCCGCGACAGGCACGGCTACACCTTC. This gives the protein CAWSLRDRHGYTF.

The rearrangement links TRBV27 to TRBJ2-1; D is perhaps TRBD1 (6 bases). V dropped 3 bases and J dropped 3 bases, with 6 bases sitting between them. The CDR3 is 13 amino acids. Germline CDR1 reads MNHEY; CDR2 reads SMNVEV (reference sequence). This chain's CDR3 is CASSLDSYNEQFF. DNA for the CDR3: TGTGCCAGCAGTTTGGACAGCTACAATGAGCAGTTCTTC.

This sequence joins TRBV11-2 and TRBJ2-3; 9 bases fit TRBD1. CDR3 length equals 16 residues. CDR1 and CDR2 (germline): SGHAT, FQNNGV. V lost 3 bases and J lost 0; bases outside the gene matches: 4. This chain's CDR3 is CASSFGDRVSTDTQYF. The CDR3 DNA reads TGTGCCAGCAGCTTTGGGGACAGGGTTAGCACAGATACGCAGTATTTT.

The chain has TRBV15 and TRBJ2-7; 7 bases line up with TRBD2. This CDR3 is 13 amino acids long. J was trimmed by 1 base and V by 6 bases; bases with no gene match: 3. The germline gives CDR1 LNHNV, CDR2 YYDKDF (reference sequence). In DNA form, the CDR3 reads TGTGCCACCAGGGAGGGAGGGTCCTACGAGCAGTACTTC. It is translated as CATREGGSYEQYF.

V and J are TRBV6-6 and TRBJ1-1; D uncertain. Germline loops: CDR1 MNHNY, CDR2 SVGAGI (reference sequence). This CDR3 has 12 residues. The ends were cut back, 7 bases at V and 10 bases at J, with 16 bases in the middle. CDR3 in amino acids: CASTPTGERAFF. The DNA of the CDR3 is TGTGCCAGCACCCCCACCGGGGAGCGAGCTTTCTTT.

This clone was seen more than once but under ten times. The J gene is TRBJ1-2, the V gene TRBV6-5; TRBD1 agrees at 7 bases. The J segment lost 1 base and the V segment lost 2 bases, leaving 7 bases of the junction unmatched. Germline loops: CDR1 MNHEY, CDR2 SVGAGI. This CDR3 has 16 residues. This CDR3 reads CASSYIRQGLNYGYTF. In DNA, the CDR3 is TGTGCCAGCAGTTACATTAGACAGGGCCTTAACTATGGCTACACCTTC.

The chain combines TRBV19 with TRBJ2-3; possible D gene TRBD1, 8 bases. Germline V gene data show CDR1 as LNHDA and CDR2 as SQIVND (reference sequence). V was trimmed by 1 base and J by 6 bases, leaving 23 bases between them. The CDR3 length is 18 residues. CDR3 bases: TGTGCCAGTAGTATAGGAGCCCATCGGACAGGGAGGGACGATACGCAGTATTTT. Protein sequence: CASSIGAHRTGRDDTQYF.

About this clone: This sample also contains other DNA sequences that code for the same CDR3. The chain uses TRBV11-2 and TRBJ2-5; tentatively, D is TRBD1 (6 bases). Trimming cost V 1 base and J 1 base, with 7 bases left between them. The CDR3 loop spans 14 amino acids. Germline CDR1 and CDR2: SGHAT and FQNNGV. DNA of the CDR3: TGTGCCAGCAGCTTAGGGGGGCTCCAAGAGACCCAGTACTTC. This codes for CASSLGGLQETQYF. Full variable domain (outside the CDR3, taken from reference TRBV11-2 and TRBJ2-5): EAGVAQSPRYKIIEKRQSVAFWCNPISGHATLYWYQQILGQGPKLLIQFQNNGVVDDSQLPKDRFSAERLKGVDSTLKIQPAKLEDSAVYLCASSLGGLQETQYFGPGTRLLVL.

V usage is TRBV5-4 and J usage is TRBJ2-1; D perhaps matches TRBD2 (5 bases). The CDR3 is made up of 14 amino acids. Between the trimmed V and J ends, which lost 0 bases and 6 bases, there was a span of 10 bases. Germline V gene sequence: CDR1 SGHNT, CDR2 YYREEE (reference sequence). The CDR3 spells CASSLAGLANEQFF. CDR3 nucleotide sequence: TGTGCCAGCAGCTTGGCCGGTCTAGCCAATGAGCAGTTCTTC.

The chain joins TRBV6-6 to TRBJ1-1, with TRBD1 matching over 7 bases. Trimming took 5 bases from V and 5 from J; bases not matched to a gene: 5. The CDR3 covers 13 residues. CDR1 and CDR2 from the germline V gene are MNHNY and SVGAGI (reference sequence). CDR3 DNA sequence: TGTGCCAGCAGTCACAGGGGAGAAACTGAAGCTTTCTTT. As protein: CASSHRGETEAFF.

V usage is TRBV5-4 and J usage is TRBJ1-2, with D perhaps TRBD1 (6 bases). The CDR3 consists of 14 residues. CDR1 is SGHNT and CDR2 is YYREEE in the germline V gene (reference sequence). Trimming removed 4 bases from V and 4 bases from J, with 14 bases in between. The CDR3 sequence: CASSQRTASYGYTF. The CDR3 DNA sequence: TGTGCCAGCAGCCAGAGGACAGCTTCCTATGGCTACACCTTC.

The V call is TRBV30, the J call TRBJ1-5; possible D gene TRBD1, 6 bases. V gave up 2 bases and J gave up 4 bases, with 9 bases separating them. Germline V lookup: CDR1 GTSNPN, CDR2 SVGIG (reference sequence). This CDR3 is built from 13 residues. The CDR3 nucleotides read TGTGCCTGGAGTCCTCAGGGGAATCAGCCCCAGCATTTT. This encodes CAWSPQGNQPQHF.

This clone was recorded once. The V call is TRBV24-1, the J call TRBJ1-2; no definite D call. Germline CDR1 reads KGHDR; CDR2 reads SFDVKD. The V end was cut by 0 bases, the J end by 2 bases, with 6 bases between. The CDR3 is 14 residues long. The CDR3 sequence is CATSDLAQNYGYTF. For the CDR3, the DNA is TGTGCCACCAGTGATTTGGCACAAAACTATGGCTACACCTTC.

V is TRBV5-1 and J is TRBJ1-2; no clear D. The CDR3 runs 12 residues. Trimming removed 3 bases from V and 2 bases from J, with 5 bases in between. The germline V gene encodes CDR1 SGHRS and CDR2 YFSETQ. This chain's CDR3 is CASSSGNYGYTF. CDR3 DNA sequence: TGCGCCAGCAGCTCGGGGAACTATGGCTACACCTTC. Together with reference TRBV5-1 and TRBJ1-2, the CDR3 gives the full variable domain: KAGVTQTPRYLIKTRGQQVTLSCSPISGHRSVSWYQQTPGQGLQFLFEYFSETQRNKGNFPGRFSGRQFSNSRSEMNVSTLELGDSALYLCASSSGNYGYTFGSGTRLTVV.

This clone was seen only a few times. The chain uses TRBV19 and TRBJ1-5; no reliable D call. Germline V CDR1 and CDR2: LNHDA, SQIVND (reference sequence). V lost 6 bases and J lost 1, with 10 bases in between. The CDR3 runs to 14 residues. The chain's CDR3 is CASREQPSNQPQHF. In DNA, the CDR3 is TGTGCCAGTAGGGAGCAACCCAGCAATCAGCCCCAGCATTTT.

The chain employs TRBV5-1 and TRBJ1-6; a weak D match, TRBD1 (6 bases). Germline CDR1 is SGHRS and CDR2 is YFSETQ. Trimming stripped 7 bases from V and 7 bases from J, with 15 bases between. The CDR3 is 14 residues long. This CDR3 is CASRVGQGNSPLHF. DNA of the CDR3: TGCGCCAGCCGTGTAGGGCAGGGGAATTCACCCCTCCACTTT. Variable domain in full (rest from reference TRBV5-1 and TRBJ1-6): KAGVTQTPRYLIKTRGQQVTLSCSPISGHRSVSWYQQTPGQGLQFLFEYFSETQRNKGNFPGRFSGRQFSNSRSEMNVSTLELGDSALYLCASRVGQGNSPLHFGNGTRLTVT.

The chain uses TRBV5-4 and TRBJ2-1; 7 bases align to TRBD2. Trimming at V came to 6 bases and at J to 9 bases, leaving 18 bases not matched to a gene. There are 16 residues in the CDR3. From germline, CDR1 is SGHNT and CDR2 YYREEE (reference sequence). CDR3 sequence: CASTPPGGRNLGEQFF. The CDR3 DNA reads as TGTGCCAGCACACCCCCGGGGGGAAGAAATTTGGGTGAGCAGTTCTTC.

The V call is TRBV19, the J call TRBJ2-6, with D possibly being TRBD1 (5 bases). This CDR3 region has 18 residues. From germline, CDR1 is LNHDA and CDR2 SQIVND (reference sequence). The V and J ends lost 2 bases and 4 bases respectively, with 18 bases between them. CDR3 sequence: CASSIQVQGPPGANVLTF. Written as DNA, the CDR3 is TGTGCCAGTAGTATACAAGTCCAGGGCCCCCCAGGGGCCAACGTCCTGACTTTC.

This chain uses TRBV5-1 with TRBJ1-2, with a tentative D call TRBD1 (5 bases). The CDR3 contains 15 residues. Germline V CDR1 and CDR2: SGHRS, YFSETQ. Trimming cost V 3 bases and J 4 bases, with 16 bases left between them. The CDR3 loop reads CASSSRGELSYGYTF. CDR3 in DNA: TGCGCCAGCAGCTCCCGGGGGGAATTGAGCTATGGCTACACCTTC. Full variable domain (rest looked up from reference TRBV5-1 and TRBJ1-2): KAGVTQTPRYLIKTRGQQVTLSCSPISGHRSVSWYQQTPGQGLQFLFEYFSETQRNKGNFPGRFSGRQFSNSRSEMNVSTLELGDSALYLCASSSRGELSYGYTFGSGTRLTVV.

The chain joins TRBV5-6 to TRBJ1-2; 7 bases fit TRBD1. The CDR3 extends over 17 amino acids. Germline V gene lookup returns CDR1 SGHDT and CDR2 YYEEEE. J lost 7 bases, V lost 3 bases, and 18 bases had no gene match. DNA for the CDR3: TGTGCCAGCAGCTCACTATATATTAAACAGGGGAGAGGTGGCTACACCTTC. Protein product: CASSSLYIKQGRGGYTF.

This chain links TRBV4-2 with TRBJ1-1; 9 bases match TRBD1. Trimming took 1 base from V and 2 from J; bases not matched to a gene: 5. Germline V lookup: CDR1 LGHNA, CDR2 YNFKEQ. The CDR3 runs to 16 residues. CDR3 coding DNA: TGTGCCAGCAGCCAAGGCGGACAGGGGACAAACACTGAAGCTTTCTTT. This translates into CASSQGGQGTNTEAFF.

The chain joins TRBV6-5 to TRBJ1-1; 7 nucleotides align to TRBD1. Germline-derived CDR1 and CDR2 are MNHEY and SVGAGI. The length of the CDR3 is 13 residues. The junction had 9 bases not matched to a gene; V was cut back by 9 bases and J by 5 bases. The CDR3 nucleotides are TGTGCCAGTCTGACAGGGATTAGGACTGAAGCTTTCTTT. It translates to CASLTGIRTEAFF.

The V call is TRBV7-3, the J call TRBJ1-4; the match to TRBD1 covers 10 bases. From germline, CDR1 is SGHTA and CDR2 FQGTGA. The CDR3 loop spans 17 amino acids. Germline trimming cut 4 bases from V and 8 bases from J; bases unmatched to any gene: 13. Here the CDR3 DNA reads TGTGCCAGCAGCTCCCCGGGACAGGGGATTCATGGAGAAAAACTGTTTTTT. Residues: CASSSPGQGIHGEKLFF.